This TCR beta chain is drawn from a study of blood T cell repertoires in COVID-19. As for the study in general: Both acute and convalescent COVID-19 samples were obtained from the United States, Italy and Spain. From T cells, B-cell-depleted T cells, or PBMCs came the material, which was cDNA or gDNA.

The Seattle site enrolled patients during active infection and followed them longitudinally. A remark on this clone: The identical CDR3 is also encoded by other nucleotide sequences in the sample.

Original processing notes: Nucleated cell counts were estimated from reference gene primer amplification. Measured with immunoSEQ multiplex PCR; TCRdb has only the in-frame clones, and not every one. V and J calls and clone size are those listed in that table; D and trimming were worked out from the DNA. The table has around 60,000 clones, 65% to 90% seen once. V was pared by 6 bases and J by 4 bases, with 12 bases between. The CDR3 is 13 amino acids. Specimen: peripheral blood. This TCR was sampled from a man aged 45-65 years with COVID-19, enrolled during active disease. The chain combines TRBV12-3 or TRBV12-4 with TRBJ1-1; D is possibly TRBD1 (5 bases). This CDR3 reads CASSLPGGTEAFF. CDR3 DNA: TGTGCCAGCAGCCTCCCGGGGGGCACTGAAGCTTTCTTT.